This TCR beta chain was profiled in a study of breast tumors, draining lymph nodes, adjacent tissues. At least ten counts were recorded for this clonotype. Its antigen is unknown. Axillary draining lymph nodes of breast cancer patients supplied the node samples. V dropped 1 base and J dropped 3; count of bases not matched to a gene: 12. The CDR3 contains 19 residues. Germline CDR1 reads MGHRA; CDR2 reads YSYEKL. Findings and limits, study-wide: Tumors had less TCR diversity than lymph nodes, more than nontumor tissue. Compared with basal-like, luminal-like tumors shared significantly more repertoire with nontumor tissue. Most tumor T cells seemingly derive from lymph node, then expand in tumor. The lymph node origin of tumor T cells was framed as consistent with a hypothesis, not demonstrated.

Via MiXCR, TCRdb re-called the multiplex PCR reads, giving one row per CDR3 protein. The sample lists about 130,000 distinct CDR3 sequences; about 20% were seen once. Specimen: axillary lymph node tissue. The gene calls are TRBV4-1 and TRBJ2-1; TRBD2 agrees at 10 bases. The source is a female donor with breast cancer. Some clones in this sample may be carry-over from other donors' samples. CDR3 nucleotides: TGCGCCAGCAGCCAAGCCACCCCCCTAGCGGGAGCCTTCTACAATGAGCAGTTCTTC. Translation: CASSQATPLAGAFYNEQFF.